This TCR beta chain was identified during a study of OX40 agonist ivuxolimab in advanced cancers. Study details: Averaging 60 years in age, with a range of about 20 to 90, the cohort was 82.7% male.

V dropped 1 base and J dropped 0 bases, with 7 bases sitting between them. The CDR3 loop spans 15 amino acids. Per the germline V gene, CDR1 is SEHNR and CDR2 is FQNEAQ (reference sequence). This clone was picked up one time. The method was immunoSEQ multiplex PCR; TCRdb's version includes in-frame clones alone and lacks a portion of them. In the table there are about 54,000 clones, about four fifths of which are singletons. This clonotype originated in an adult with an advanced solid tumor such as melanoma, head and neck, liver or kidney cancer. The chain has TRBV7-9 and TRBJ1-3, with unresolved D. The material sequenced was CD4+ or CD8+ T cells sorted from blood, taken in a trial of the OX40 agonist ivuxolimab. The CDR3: CASSLDAYSGNTIYF. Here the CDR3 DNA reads TGTGCCAGCAGCTTAGATGCCTACTCTGGAAACACCATATATTTT. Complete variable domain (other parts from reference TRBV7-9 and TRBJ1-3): DTGVSQNPRHKITKRGQNVTFRCDPISEHNRLYWYRQTLGQGPEFLTYFQNEAQLEKSRLLSDRFSAERPKGSFSTLEIQRTEQGDSAMYLCASSLDAYSGNTIYFGEGSWLTVV.